Included here is one T cell receptor (beta chain) sequence, with context. What it recognizes is unknown. The PCR employed 60 Vbeta primers together with 13 Jbeta primers. Libraries were prepared by immunoSEQ multiplex PCR; TCRdb keeps only in-frame clonotypes and omits some of them. The sample contains about 160,000 clones, about 75% of which appear only once. The data originate from a study of cytomegalovirus exposure and HLA in healthy donors. General observations from the study: The productive fraction for most TCR beta V segments was about 87% or about 30% in an earlier analysis.

The CDR3 totals 12 residues. CDR1 is SGHVS, CDR2 FQNEAQ, per germline. Trimming took 1 base from V and 4 from J, leaving 4 bases between them. The V and J genes are TRBV7-8 and TRBJ2-5; D gene ambiguous. The TCR sequence derives from a female donor in good health and CMV-seronegative. The sample taken for sequencing was PBMCs. The CDR3 loop reads CASSLGPETQYF. CDR3 nucleotide sequence: TGTGCCAGCAGCTTAGGGCCAGAGACCCAGTACTTC.